This T cell receptor beta chain was retrieved from a study of blood T cell repertoires in COVID-19. As for the study in general: Acute-phase and convalescent COVID-19 samples originated in the United States, Italy and Spain. Sources were T cells, B-cell-depleted T cells, or PBMCs; the material itself was cDNA or gDNA.

Enrollment of patients from Seattle took place during active infection, with longitudinal follow-up. The protocol was immunoSEQ multiplex PCR, while the TCRdb copy is restricted to in-frame clones and leaves out a portion. In the table there are roughly 300,000 clones, approximately 89% of which are singletons. This CDR3 comprises 13 residues. V lost 6 bases, J lost 11 bases, and 14 bases lay in between. CDR1 MNHEY and CDR2 SVGAGI come from the germline V gene. This clonotype was obtained from a woman aged 25-40 years with COVID-19, enrolled during active disease. The sequenced material came from peripheral blood. The chain employs TRBV6-5 and TRBJ1-6; D uncertain. The CDR3 DNA sequence: TGTGCCAGCAGGGGGAGGGATGGTACACCCCTCCACTTT. Amino acid sequence: CASRGRDGTPLHF.